The rows below give T cell receptor beta chains drawn from one sample of a study of OX40 agonist ivuxolimab in advanced cancers. Using immunoSEQ multiplex PCR, the repertoire was profiled, and TCRdb retains in-frame clones only, with some absent. The profile covers 96,000 or so clones, with 80% to 95% appearing a single time and 1.5% to 2% taken by the ten largest. The sequencing here drew on CD4+ or CD8+ T cells sorted from blood, taken in a trial of the OX40 agonist ivuxolimab. The receptor source for this set is an adult with an advanced solid tumor such as melanoma, head and neck, liver or kidney cancer. Each CDR3 is given with its conserved first and last residue. A D gene is named only where the DNA matches it firmly. Where a row states a size, it is once, few, many or the class of an expanded clone; other rows omit it.

NA,TRBV7-6,TRBJ2-3,NA,TGTGCCAGCAGCCCGAGTACAGATACGCAGTATTTT,CASSPSTDTQYF
TRBD1,TRBV28,TRBJ1-5,NA,TGTGCCAGCAGTTTTCGCAGGGGGCGAATCAATCAGCCCCAGCATTTT,CASSFRRGRINQPQHF
NA,TRBV27,TRBJ1-2,NA,TGTGCCAGCAGTCTATACCAGGGAGTTGGCTACACCTTC,CASSLYQGVGYTF
TRBD1,TRBV10-3,TRBJ1-2,NA,TGTGCCACCCAACCCGGGACAGGAGACTATGGCTACACCTTC,CATQPGTGDYGYTF
NA,TRBV5-1,TRBJ2-7,NA,TGCGCCAGCAGCTTGGGCCCGGGACTTGGGTCCTACGAGCAGTACTTC,CASSLGPGLGSYEQYF
NA,TRBV4-1,TRBJ2-5,NA,TGCGCCAGCAGCCAAGACAGCGGCGTGGGGGGAGTGCAGTACTTC,CASSQDSGVGGVQYF
TRBD2,TRBV7-2,TRBJ2-2,NA,TGTGCCAGCAGCTTAGGACTAGCGGGAGAGTGGAGCACCGGGGAGCTGTTTTTT,CASSLGLAGEWSTGELFF
NA,TRBV6-6,TRBJ2-2,few,TGTGCCAGCAGTTGGCTCTCGGGTACCGGGGAGCTGTTTTTT,CASSWLSGTGELFF
NA,TRBV19,TRBJ2-2,NA,TGTGCCAGTAGTATAGTTTTGTACAGGGCGAACACCGGGGAGCTGTTTTTT,CASSIVLYRANTGELFF
NA,TRBV9,TRBJ1-4,NA,TGTGCCAGCAGCCTTCGGCCGTTTAATGAAAAACTGTTTTTT,CASSLRPFNEKLFF
TRBD1,TRBV5-1,TRBJ2-7,NA,TGCGCCAGCAGCTTGGCCGCCGGCAGGGGGATCGACGAGCAGTACTTC,CASSLAAGRGIDEQYF
NA,TRBV7-2,TRBJ1-2,many,TGTGCCAGCAGCTTAGGGACCTATGGCTACACCTTC,CASSLGTYGYTF
NA,TRBV5-8,TRBJ2-5,NA,TGTGCCAGCAGCTTAGGACGCCTAGAGACCCAGTACTTC,CASSLGRLETQYF
NA,TRBV6-6,TRBJ1-1,NA,TGTGCCGCGGGATCCGCTGAAGCTTTCTTT,CAAGSAEAFF
TRBD2,TRBV15,TRBJ2-1,NA,TGTGCCACCAAGACTAGCGGGAGGACCTACAATGAGCAGTTCTTC,CATKTSGRTYNEQFF
NA,TRBV5-1,TRBJ2-1,NA,TGCGCCAGCAGCTTGAGTGCGACAAGCAATGAGCAGTTCTTC,CASSLSATSNEQFF
TRBD1,TRBV20-1,TRBJ2-3,NA,TGCAGTGCGCCAGACAGGGGGCCACAGTATTTT,CSAPDRGPQYF
TRBD2,TRBV2,TRBJ2-7,NA,TGTGCCAGCAACCAGGGACTAGCGGGAGACGAGCAGTACTTC,CASNQGLAGDEQYF
TRBD1,TRBV29-1,TRBJ1-1,NA,TGCAGCGCCCGGCGCGGGACAGGGGGCACTGAAGCTTTCTTT,CSARRGTGGTEAFF
TRBD1,TRBV30,TRBJ1-5,NA,TGTGCCTGGAGGCCCCAGGGGGGCAATCAGCCCCAGCATTTT,CAWRPQGGNQPQHF
NA,TRBV28,TRBJ1-5,NA,TGTGCCAGCAGTGGGGTGGGGGGCAGGCAGCCCCAGCATTTT,CASSGVGGRQPQHF
TRBD1,TRBV30,TRBJ1-5,NA,TGTGCCTGGAGTGTAAGGGACAGGGCCTATAGCAATCAGCCCCAGCATTTT,CAWSVRDRAYSNQPQHF
TRBD2,TRBV7-3,TRBJ2-5,NA,TGTGCCAGCAGTCCGGGACTAGCCCAAGAGACCCAGTACTTC,CASSPGLAQETQYF
NA,TRBV11-3,TRBJ2-2,NA,TGTGCCAGCAGCTTGATCGGGGCGGCCGGGGAGCTGTTTTTT,CASSLIGAAGELFF
TRBD2,TRBV9,TRBJ2-7,NA,TGTGCCAGCAGCGTAGGGGGACTAGCGGGAGTGTACGAGCAGTACTTC,CASSVGGLAGVYEQYF
NA,TRBV6-6,TRBJ1-1,NA,TGTGCCAGCAGTGTGCCCCTGAACACTGAAGCTTTCTTT,CASSVPLNTEAFF
TRBD1,TRBV5-1,TRBJ1-2,few,TGCGCCAGCAAACTCACTCCATGGACAGGGTATGGCTACACCTTC,CASKLTPWTGYGYTF
TRBD2,TRBV4-2,TRBJ2-3,NA,TGTGCCAGCAGCCAAGATAAGGTGGGGACTATTGTTTTGCATACGCAGTATTTT,CASSQDKVGTIVLHTQYF
NA,TRBV18,TRBJ2-7,NA,TGTGCCAGCTCCCTGACCGGGAGCTCCTACGAGCAGTACTTC,CASSLTGSSYEQYF
TRBD2,TRBV7-9,TRBJ2-2,few,TGTGCCAGCAGCTTACCCGCTAGCGGGAGAGACACCGGGGAGCTGTTTTTT,CASSLPASGRDTGELFF
NA,TRBV18,TRBJ2-7,NA,TGTGCCAGCTCGCGGACCGACTACGAGCAGTACTTC,CASSRTDYEQYF
NA,TRBV4-3,TRBJ2-7,once,TGCGCCAGCAGCCAAGATTGGGCAGTTAGGCCCTACGAGCAGTACTTC,CASSQDWAVRPYEQYF
NA,TRBV5-6,TRBJ2-3,NA,TGTGCCAGCAGCTTGGTGGGCACAGATACGCAGTATTTT,CASSLVGTDTQYF
NA,TRBV6-1,TRBJ2-5,NA,TGTGCCAGCAGTGAAAGTCCGGATCGAGAGACCCAGTACTTC,CASSESPDRETQYF
NA,TRBV9,TRBJ1-4,NA,TGTGCCAGCAGCGTAGGAACAGGGTGGAGGGTTGAAAAACTGTTTTTT,CASSVGTGWRVEKLFF
TRBD2,TRBV19,TRBJ2-2,NA,TGTGCCAGTAGTATAGTATCAAGCGGGAGACCCGACACCGGGGAGCTGTTTTTT,CASSIVSSGRPDTGELFF
TRBD1,TRBV11-3,TRBJ2-5,NA,TGTGCCAGCAGCCCACCGGGACAGGGGGTAGAGACCCAGTACTTC,CASSPPGQGVETQYF
TRBD1,TRBV27,TRBJ1-2,NA,TGTGCCAGCAGTTTCCAGGGGGCGAGTTGGGATGGCTACACCTTC,CASSFQGASWDGYTF